This note documents a single T cell receptor (beta chain) sequence. The data belong to a study of blood T cell repertoires in COVID-19. Whole-study context: Samples taken during acute and convalescent COVID-19 were collected in the United States, Italy and Spain. PBMCs, B-cell-depleted T cells, or T cells provided the cDNA or gDNA that made up the material.

The germline V and J ends were trimmed by 3 bases and 8 bases, with 5 bases remaining between them. Germline loops: CDR1 SGHAT, CDR2 FQNNGV. This CDR3 has 11 amino acids. Membership in each cohort depended on participant-reported clinical history. Per the original data handling: The authors estimated nucleated cell counts from reference gene primer amplification. Generated by immunoSEQ multiplex PCR, the TCRdb table keeps only in-frame clones and is missing some. V and J calls and clone size are as listed in that table; D and trimming were resolved from the DNA. Among under 200,000 clones listed, approximately 86% were seen once.

The chain carries TRBV11-2 and TRBJ2-1; D is unresolved. The sequencing sample was made of PBMCs or T cells enriched from blood (not recorded which). The clonotype was recovered from a man in his 60s who had recovered from COVID-19. This chain's CDR3 is CASSFEYEQFF. DNA of the CDR3: TGTGCCAGCAGCTTCGAGTATGAGCAGTTCTTC. Supplemented by reference TRBV11-2 and TRBJ2-1, the full variable domain reads EAGVAQSPRYKIIEKRQSVAFWCNPISGHATLYWYQQILGQGPKLLIQFQNNGVVDDSQLPKDRFSAERLKGVDSTLKIQPAKLEDSAVYLCASSFEYEQFFGPGTRLTVL.